These 22 T cell receptor beta chains were sequenced from one sample in a study of T cell repertoires in cytomegalovirus infection. For these TCRs, the target antigens are not known. TCRdb passed the reads through MiXCR, listing each CDR3 protein once. In the table there are fewer than 650,000 distinct CDR3 sequences, around two fifths of which are singletons. This material consisted of cultured PBMCs, taken from culture after CMV antigen stimulation. Receptors were obtained from a human donor in good health (CMV status not recorded). Some clones in this sample may be carry-over from other donors' samples.

The rearrangement joins TRBV5-4 to TRBJ2-5, with TRBD1 as a possible D gene (5 bases). V lost 3 bases, J lost 2 bases, and 14 bases lay in between. Germline CDR1 SGHNT, CDR2 YYREEE (reference sequence). The CDR3 extends over 15 amino acids. CDR3 in DNA: TGTGCCAGCAGCTCCCCGGTAGGGGCTCAAGAGACCCAGTACTTC. Translating it yields CASSSPVGAQETQYF.

The chain joins TRBV6-2 or TRBV6-3 to TRBJ2-7, with 13 bases aligning to TRBD2. The germline V gene encodes CDR1 MNHEY and CDR2 SVGEGT. With 7 bases clipped from V and 6 bases from J, the junction kept 6 bases outside the gene matches. This CDR3 is built from 14 residues. CDR3 sequence reads: CASIRTSGSREQYF. The CDR3 DNA sequence: TGTGCCAGCATAAGGACTAGCGGGAGCCGCGAGCAGTACTTC.

The table lists this clonotype with a few counts. The gene calls are TRBV19 and TRBJ2-1; 14 nucleotides line up with TRBD2. Germline CDR1 LNHDA, CDR2 SQIVND (reference sequence). This CDR3 is built from 16 residues. J was trimmed by 6 bases and V by 8 bases; bases with no gene match: 9. CDR3 in amino acids: CASRASGLAGVNEQFF. For the CDR3, the DNA is TGTGCCAGTCGGGCCTCGGGACTAGCGGGGGTCAATGAGCAGTTCTTC.

The chain has TRBV11-3 and TRBJ2-2; D may match TRBD1 or TRBD2 (5 bases each). Germline V gene lookup returns CDR1 SGHNT and CDR2 YENEEA. The CDR3 has 18 residues. The V end was cut by 1 base, the J end by 5 bases, with 20 bases between. The CDR3 sequence: CASSLGPRGSWGTGELFF. Written as DNA, the CDR3 is TGTGCCAGCAGCTTAGGCCCTCGTGGTAGTTGGGGGACCGGGGAGCTGTTTTTT.

DNA for the CDR3: TGTGCCACCCGGAGCAGGGATGATGGCTACACCTTC. It specifies CATRSRDDGYTF. The rearrangement joins TRBV28 to TRBJ1-2, with a weak D call TRBD1 (5 bases). Trimming removed 10 bases at V and 6 bases at J, with 15 bases between. This CDR3 region has 12 residues. From germline, CDR1 is MDHEN and CDR2 SYDVKM.

In this sample, this clonotype turned up once. This sequence joins TRBV7-2 and TRBJ2-3; 9 nucleotides agree with TRBD2. Trimming took 4 bases from V and 4 from J; bases not matched to a gene: 6. CDR3 size: 15 residues. The germline gives CDR1 SGHTA, CDR2 FQGNSA. The CDR3 is CASSYLAGRADTQYF. The CDR3 DNA is TGTGCCAGCAGCTACCTAGCGGGGAGGGCAGATACGCAGTATTTT.

The rearrangement uses TRBV6-1 and TRBJ2-1; TRBD2 matches 9 bases. This CDR3 spans 15 amino acids. CDR1 is MNHNS, CDR2 SASEGT, per germline. After removal of 5 bases from V and 5 bases from J, the junction contained 7 bases not matched to a gene. The CDR3 sequence: CASSYMAGGHNEQFF. In nucleotides, the CDR3 is TGTGCCAGCAGTTACATGGCGGGAGGGCACAATGAGCAGTTCTTC.

This clonotype occurred a few times. This chain links TRBV6-2 or TRBV6-3 with TRBJ2-7; possibly TRBD2 for D (6 bases). This CDR3 has 14 amino acids. Between the trimmed V and J ends, which lost 7 bases and 2 bases, there was a span of 15 bases. Germline CDR1 reads MNHEY; CDR2 reads SVGEGT. The CDR3 DNA follows: TGTGCCAGCAAGATGTTAGCGGAGACCTACGAGCAGTACTTC. Translating gives CASKMLAETYEQYF.

This clonotype was seen only a few times. The chain uses TRBV19 and TRBJ1-5, with TRBD1 matching 7 bases. This CDR3 has 14 residues. CDR1 is LNHDA and CDR2 is SQIVND in the germline V gene (reference sequence). The J segment lost 4 bases and the V segment lost 8 bases, leaving 8 bases of the junction unmatched. CDR3 sequence: CASGHGTDNQPQHF. The CDR3 nucleotides read TGTGCCAGTGGACACGGGACAGATAATCAGCCCCAGCATTTT.

The J gene is TRBJ2-2, the V gene TRBV10-3; 8 nucleotides match TRBD2. CDR1 and CDR2 (germline): ENHRY, SYGVKD. J was trimmed by 7 bases and V by 10 bases; bases with no gene match: 11. The CDR3 spans 14 residues. The CDR3 reads CASTGGADGGELFF. The CDR3 DNA reads TGTGCCAGTACCGGGGGGGCCGACGGCGGGGAGCTGTTTTTT.

Only a few counts were recorded for this clonotype. This chain uses TRBV7-2 with TRBJ2-5, with TRBD2 matching over 9 bases. CDR1 and CDR2 (germline): SGHTA, FQGNSA. Trimming removed 5 bases from V and 11 bases from J; junction bases left unmatched: 6. The CDR3 runs to 12 residues. CDR3 in DNA: TGTGCCAGCAGCCTCTTAGCGGGGGAACAGTACTTC. This codes for CASSLLAGEQYF. Combining the CDR3 with reference TRBV7-2 and TRBJ2-5 gives the whole variable domain GAGVSQSPSNKVTEKGKDVELRCDPISGHTALYWYRQSLGQGLEFLIYFQGNSAPDKSGLPSDRFSAERTGGSVSTLTIQRTQQEDSAVYLCASSLLAGEQYFGPGTRLLVL.

This rearrangement joins TRBV2 to TRBJ1-2; D is unclear. This CDR3 is built from 14 residues. Between the trimmed V and J ends, which lost 5 bases and 0 bases, there was a span of 10 bases. Germline V lookup: CDR1 SNHLY, CDR2 FYNNEI. The CDR3 nucleotides are TGTGCCAGCAGTACGGACGGAGCTAACTATGGCTACACCTTC. It specifies CASSTDGANYGYTF.

The chain joins TRBV28 to TRBJ1-1; possible D gene TRBD1, 5 bases. This CDR3 region has 15 residues. Germline V lookup: CDR1 MDHEN, CDR2 SYDVKM. V was shortened by 7 bases and J by 1 base, with 16 bases between the two germline ends. In DNA, the CDR3 is TGTGCCAGCAACCCGCTCGGGGGGGGGAACACTGAAGCTTTCTTT. Encoded protein: CASNPLGGGNTEAFF.

There are a few counts of this clonotype. V usage is TRBV12-3 or TRBV12-4 and J usage is TRBJ2-2, with 8 bases matching TRBD1. The CDR3 totals 15 residues. With V trimmed by 6 bases and J by 7 bases, 10 bases remained unmatched. The CDR3 here is CASRRFRGLGGELFF. CDR3 in DNA: TGTGCCAGCAGGCGATTCAGGGGGCTGGGCGGGGAGCTGTTTTTT.

CDR3 nucleotide sequence: TGCGCCAGCAGCCAGGACCCGCACATAGGGGAGCAGTACTTC. Translated: CASSQDPHIGEQYF. The V call is TRBV4-3, the J call TRBJ2-7; no definite D call. CDR1 and CDR2 from the germline V gene are LGHNA and YSLEER. This CDR3 is built from 14 residues. The V and J ends lost 3 bases and 7 bases respectively, with 16 bases between them.

J is TRBJ2-7 and V is TRBV2; tentatively, D is TRBD2 (6 bases). V dropped 4 bases and J dropped 5 bases, with 12 bases sitting between them. The length of the CDR3 is 13 residues. Germline assignment: CDR1 SNHLY and CDR2 FYNNEI. The CDR3 here is CASSAGVLHEQYF. In DNA form, the CDR3 reads TGTGCCAGCAGTGCGGGGGTTCTGCACGAGCAGTACTTC. Looking up the rest from reference TRBV2 and TRBJ2-7 gives the full variable domain: EPEVTQTPSHQVTQMGQEVILRCVPISNHLYFYWYRQILGQKVEFLVSFYNNEISEKSEIFDDQFSVERPDGSNFTLKIRSTKLEDSAMYFCASSAGVLHEQYFGPGTRLTVT.

This chain links TRBV12-3 or TRBV12-4 with TRBJ1-5; TRBD1 matches at 8 bases. With V trimmed by 3 bases and J by 2 bases, 3 bases remained unmatched. CDR3 length equals 15 residues. CDR3 in amino acids: CASSFLGQGNQPQHF. As DNA, the CDR3 is TGTGCCAGCAGTTTTTTGGGACAGGGCAATCAGCCCCAGCATTTT.

The J gene is TRBJ2-5, the V gene TRBV4-3; D perhaps matches TRBD1 (6 bases). The germline CDR1 and CDR2 sequences are LGHNA and YSLEER. Trimming took off 1 base at V and 5 bases at J, with 14 bases between the two ends. The CDR3 is 15 residues long. Written as DNA, the CDR3 is TGCGCCAGCAGCCAAGTACAGGGTCCAGGGGAGACCCAGTACTTC. It translates to CASSQVQGPGETQYF.

J is TRBJ1-6 and V is TRBV5-1; TRBD1 agrees at 8 bases. Germline V gene sequence: CDR1 SGHRS, CDR2 YFSETQ. V was pared by 3 bases and J by 15 bases, with 11 bases of the junction left unmatched. CDR3 size: 14 residues. The CDR3 reads CASSSTGALKGLHF. The CDR3 DNA reads TGCGCCAGCAGCTCGACAGGGGCCCTGAAAGGCCTCCACTTT.

This clonotype was seen more than once but under ten times. The chain employs TRBV7-2 and TRBJ1-1, with D unclear. CDR1 and CDR2 (germline): SGHTA, FQGNSA. V was clipped by 5 bases and J by 4 bases, with 17 bases between them. The CDR3 has 15 residues. Here the CDR3 DNA reads TGTGCCAGCAGCCCAGCCGTACTTTCTGGCACTGAAGCTTTCTTT. Residues: CASSPAVLSGTEAFF.

The CDR3 DNA sequence: TGTGCCAGCACCCAAACAAATGAGCAGTTCTTC. Residues: CASTQTNEQFF. V usage is TRBV7-9 and J usage is TRBJ2-1; unclear D gene. CDR3 size: 11 residues. V was clipped by 7 bases and J by 7 bases, with 8 bases between them. In germline, CDR1 is SEHNR, CDR2 FQNEAQ (reference sequence).

The rearrangement uses TRBV6-1 and TRBJ2-1, with D possibly being TRBD2 (6 bases). Germline-derived CDR1 and CDR2 are MNHNS and SASEGT. The CDR3 has 17 residues. V dropped 5 bases and J dropped 2 bases, with 19 bases sitting between them. In nucleotides, the CDR3 is TGTGCCAGCAGTAGACTCCTAGCGACGACCACCTACAATGAGCAGTTCTTC. This gives the protein CASSRLLATTTYNEQFF.